The present TCR beta chain was sequenced within a study of control samples from healthy donors and cancer patients. Germline-derived CDR1 and CDR2 are SGHRS and YFSETQ. V was pared by 5 bases and J by 0 bases, with 11 bases between. The CDR3 spans 14 residues. Clones were sequenced by immunoSEQ multiplex PCR, and TCRdb holds only the in-frame ones, with some missing. The table includes 50,000 to 70,000 clones, nearly 90% detected once. The rearrangement joins TRBV5-1 to TRBJ2-5; D is perhaps TRBD1 (6 bases). The sequence came from a middle-aged man in good health. The sample was blood. The CDR3 sequence: CASRGATYQETQYF. CDR3 DNA sequence: TGCGCCAGCAGGGGGGCGACGTACCAAGAGACCCAGTACTTC. The variable domain in full, with the rest retrieved from reference TRBV5-1 and TRBJ2-5, is KAGVTQTPRYLIKTRGQQVTLSCSPISGHRSVSWYQQTPGQGLQFLFEYFSETQRNKGNFPGRFSGRQFSNSRSEMNVSTLELGDSALYLCASRGATYQETQYFGPGTRLLVL.